Reported below is one TCR beta chain. PCR was performed using 60 Vbeta and 13 Jbeta primers. Measured with immunoSEQ multiplex PCR; TCRdb has only the in-frame clones, and not every one. The table lists 150,000 or so clones, roughly 80% of them singletons. The CDR3 is made up of 13 amino acids. Germline V CDR1 and CDR2: MNHEY, SVGAGI. J gave up 5 bases and V 9 bases, and 10 bases lay outside the gene matches. The sample is drawn from a study of cytomegalovirus exposure and HLA in healthy donors. Sequenced: PBMCs. The V and J genes are TRBV6-5 and TRBJ2-7; 7 bases are shared with TRBD1. This sequence originates from a middle-aged woman in good health and CMV-seronegative. The CDR3 loop is CASRQGGWDEQYF. In nucleotides, the CDR3 is TGTGCCAGTAGACAGGGCGGGTGGGACGAGCAGTACTTC.